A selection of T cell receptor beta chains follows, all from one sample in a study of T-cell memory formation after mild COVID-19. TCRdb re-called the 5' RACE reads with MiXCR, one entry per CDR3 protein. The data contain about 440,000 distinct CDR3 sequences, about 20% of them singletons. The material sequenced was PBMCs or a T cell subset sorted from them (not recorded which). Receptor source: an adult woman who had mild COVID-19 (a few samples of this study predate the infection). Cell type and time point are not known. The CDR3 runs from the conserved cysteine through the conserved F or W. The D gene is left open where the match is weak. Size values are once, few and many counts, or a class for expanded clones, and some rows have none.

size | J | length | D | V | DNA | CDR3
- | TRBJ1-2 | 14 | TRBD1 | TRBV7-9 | TGTGCCAGCAGCGCGAGGGACAGGGGCTATGGCTACACCTTC | CASSARDRGYGYTF
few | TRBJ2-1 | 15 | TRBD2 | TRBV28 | TGTGCCAGCGGAAGAATAGCGGGAGGAACCAATGAGCAGTTCTTC | CASGRIAGGTNEQFF
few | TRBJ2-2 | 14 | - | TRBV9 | TGTGCCAGCAGCGTGGACTCTTTGGGCGGGGAGCTGTTTTTT | CASSVDSLGGELFF
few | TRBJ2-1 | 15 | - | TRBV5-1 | TGCGCCAGCAACCTCGGGCACGGGAGCGACAATGAGCAGTTCTTC | CASNLGHGSDNEQFF
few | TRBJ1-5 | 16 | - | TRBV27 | TGTGCCAGCAGGGAGTCGGGTTACTCTAACAATCAGCCCCAGCATTTT | CASRESGYSNNQPQHF
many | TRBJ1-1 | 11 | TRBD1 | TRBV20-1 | TGCAGTGCTAAGGGGGCGTTAGAAGCTTTCTTT | CSAKGALEAFF
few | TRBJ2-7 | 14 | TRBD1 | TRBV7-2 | TGTGCCAGCAGCCAACGACAGGGGGCGGACGAGCAGTACTTC | CASSQRQGADEQYF
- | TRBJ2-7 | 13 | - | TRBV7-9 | TGTGCCAGCAGCTTTGGGCATGGGTACGAGCAGTACTTC | CASSFGHGYEQYF
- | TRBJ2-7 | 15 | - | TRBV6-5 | TGTGCCAGCAGTTCATTTCGACTCTTCCCCTACGAGCAGTACTTC | CASSSFRLFPYEQYF
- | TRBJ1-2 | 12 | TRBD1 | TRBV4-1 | TGCGCCAGCAGCCCCAGGGGGGGTGGCTACACCTTC | CASSPRGGGYTF
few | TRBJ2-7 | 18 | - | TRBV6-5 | TGTGCCAGCAGCTACGACAGGGGGGGGAGGGGACTAGCCTCCGAGCAGTACTTC | CASSYDRGGRGLASEQYF
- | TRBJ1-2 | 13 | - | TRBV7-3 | TGTGCCAGCAGCTTAACTTCAAATGGGGGCTACACCTTC | CASSLTSNGGYTF
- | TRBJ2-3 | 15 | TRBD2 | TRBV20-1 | TGCAGTGCTCCTGCTGCGGGGGGCAGGGCAGATACGCAGTATTTT | CSAPAAGGRADTQYF
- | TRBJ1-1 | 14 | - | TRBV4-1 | TGCGCCAGCAGCCAAGGGGAGTTGGACACTGAAGCTTTCTTT | CASSQGELDTEAFF
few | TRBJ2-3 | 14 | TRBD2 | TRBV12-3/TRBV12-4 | TGTGCCAGCGGGACTAGCACTCCCTTGGATACGCAGTATTTT | CASGTSTPLDTQYF
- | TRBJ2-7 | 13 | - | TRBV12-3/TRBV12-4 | TGTGCCAGCAGTACGACTGCCTACCACGAGCAGTACTTC | CASSTTAYHEQYF
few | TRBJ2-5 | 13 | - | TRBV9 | TGTGCCAGCAGCGAGACTGCACAGGAGACCCAGTACTTC | CASSETAQETQYF
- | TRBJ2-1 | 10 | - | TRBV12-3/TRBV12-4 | TGTGCCAGCAGTTTAGGGGATAAGTTCTTC | CASSLGDKFF
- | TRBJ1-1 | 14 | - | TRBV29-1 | TGCAGCGTTGAAGATAGGACGGCCGGGATAGGAGCTTTCTTT | CSVEDRTAGIGAFF
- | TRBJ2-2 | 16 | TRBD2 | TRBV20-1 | TGCAGTGCTAAAGCGACTAGCGGGAGTCAGGTCGGGGAGCTGTTTTTT | CSAKATSGSQVGELFF
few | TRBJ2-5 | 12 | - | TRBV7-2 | TGTGCCAGCAGCCGGACCTCAGAGACCCAGTACTTC | CASSRTSETQYF
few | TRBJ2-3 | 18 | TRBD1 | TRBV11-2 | TGTGCCAGCAGCACATGGCCGGGACAGACCCCGGACACAGATACGCAGTATTTT | CASSTWPGQTPDTDTQYF
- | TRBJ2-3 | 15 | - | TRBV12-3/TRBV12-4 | TGTGCCAGCAGTTTTTGGCAGCTGAAAACAGATACGCAGTATTTT | CASSFWQLKTDTQYF
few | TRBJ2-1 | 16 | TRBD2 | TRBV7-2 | TGTGCCAGCACCCAGAACGGACTAGCGGGACAGGATGAGCAGTTCTTC | CASTQNGLAGQDEQFF
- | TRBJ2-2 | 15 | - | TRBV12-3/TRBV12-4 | TGTGCCAGCTCCTACGGGGGCCAATCCCGAGGGGAGCTGTTTTTT | CASSYGGQSRGELFF
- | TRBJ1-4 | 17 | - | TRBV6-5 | TGTGCCAGCAGTAGTCTCTCATGGGGGACCACTCGGGAAAAACTGTTTTTT | CASSSLSWGTTREKLFF
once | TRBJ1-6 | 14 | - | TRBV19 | TGTGCCAGTAGTATGAGTGTGGGGGATTCACCCCTCCACTTT | CASSMSVGDSPLHF
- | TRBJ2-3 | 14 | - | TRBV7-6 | TGTGCCAGCAGCTTAGCGGAAGGGTCAAATACGCAGTATTTT | CASSLAEGSNTQYF
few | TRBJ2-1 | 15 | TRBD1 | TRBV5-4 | TGTGCCAGCGCCGGAGGGACAGGGGGATTCAATGAGCAGTTCTTC | CASAGGTGGFNEQFF
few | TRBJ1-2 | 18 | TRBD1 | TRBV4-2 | TGTGCCAGCAGCCAAGATCGCCCGGACAGGGGTTTTCCCTATGGCTACACCTTC | CASSQDRPDRGFPYGYTF
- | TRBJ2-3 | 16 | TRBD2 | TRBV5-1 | TGCGCCAGCAGCCTACTAGCGGGGGGACGCACAGATACGCAGTATTTT | CASSLLAGGRTDTQYF
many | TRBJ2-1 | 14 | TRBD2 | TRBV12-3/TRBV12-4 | TGTGCCAGCAGTCCCTCGGGAGGTGCTGGTGAGCAGTTCTTC | CASSPSGGAGEQFF
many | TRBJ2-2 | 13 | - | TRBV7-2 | TGTGCCAGCAGCTTAGCTGCGACCGGGGAGCTGTTTTTT | CASSLAATGELFF
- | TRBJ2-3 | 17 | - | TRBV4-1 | TGCGCCAGCAGCCAAGTCGAGGGTAATCCTAGCACAGATACGCAGTATTTT | CASSQVEGNPSTDTQYF
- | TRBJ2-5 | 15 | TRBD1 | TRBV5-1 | TGCGCCAGCAGCTTGGAGGTAGGGGGCAGGGAGACCCAGTACTTC | CASSLEVGGRETQYF